The 28 T cell receptor beta chains listed next were all sequenced from one sample in a study of blood T cell repertoires in COVID-19. Sequenced by immunoSEQ multiplex PCR; TCRdb stores in-frame clones only, minus some. Among about 210,000 clones listed, 81% were seen once. Sequences were obtained from PBMCs or T cells enriched from blood (not recorded which). The receptors stem from a man between 35 and 55 years old who had recovered from COVID-19.

V is TRBV6-5 and J is TRBJ1-2, with a weak D call TRBD1 (5 bases). The CDR3 consists of 13 residues. V lost 2 bases to trimming and J lost 4 bases, with 8 bases between them. The germline gives CDR1 MNHEY, CDR2 SVGAGI. The CDR3 DNA reads as TGTGCCAGCAGTTACGTCGGGGGCTATGGCTACACCTTC. Its translation is CASSYVGGYGYTF.

The rearrangement uses TRBV5-4 and TRBJ2-7, with TRBD2 matching over 7 bases. Trimming at V came to 4 bases and at J to 1 base, leaving 5 bases not matched to a gene. Germline V gives CDR1 SGHNT, CDR2 YYREEE (reference sequence). The CDR3 has 14 amino acids. CDR3: CASSASGLSYEQYF. The CDR3 DNA reads as TGTGCCAGCAGCGCTAGCGGCCTATCCTACGAGCAGTACTTC.

The chain couples TRBV9 to TRBJ2-3; 8 bases are shared with TRBD2. CDR1 SGDLS and CDR2 YYNGEE come from the germline V gene. This CDR3 is built from 18 residues. V trimming: 3 bases; J trimming: 2 bases; junction bases outside the gene matches: 14. CDR3 coding DNA: TGTGCCAGCAGCGAAAGATGGACTAGCAATTTTAACACAGATACGCAGTATTTT. The encoded protein is CASSERWTSNFNTDTQYF.

J is TRBJ1-5 and V is TRBV25-1, with a tentative D call TRBD1 (6 bases). Germline V gene data show CDR1 as MGHDK and CDR2 as SYGVNS. The CDR3 extends over 14 amino acids. Trimming stripped 3 bases from V and 5 bases from J, with 11 bases between. The CDR3 sequence is CASSEARGYQPQHF. CDR3 nucleotide sequence: TGTGCCAGCAGTGAGGCCAGGGGATATCAGCCCCAGCATTTT.

The genes are TRBV18 and TRBJ1-2, with 9 bases that match TRBD1. Looked up from germline, CDR1 is KGHSH and CDR2 is LQKENI. CDR3 length: 13 amino acids. V lost 6 bases and J lost 8; bases outside the gene matches: 7. The CDR3 region has the DNA TGTGCCAGCTCGCAACAGGGGGCGGGCGGCTACACCTTC. This encodes CASSQQGAGGYTF.

J is TRBJ2-2 and V is TRBV15; 9 nucleotides agree with TRBD2. The CDR3 contains 17 residues. Unmatched junction bases numbered 7, after V lost 1 base and J lost 4 bases. Looked up from germline, CDR1 is LNHNV and CDR2 is YYDKDF (reference sequence). The CDR3 bases are TGTGCCACCAGCAGAGGGCTAGCGGGAATAACCACCGGGGAGCTGTTTTTT. This translates into CATSRGLAGITTGELFF.

The chain uses TRBV30 and TRBJ2-5; D gene ambiguous. Germline V gene data show CDR1 as GTSNPN and CDR2 as SVGIG (reference sequence). This CDR3 comprises 14 residues. V gave up 7 bases and J gave up 2 bases, with 17 bases separating them. This CDR3 is CAYMQTVNQETQYF. CDR3 DNA sequence: TGTGCCTACATGCAAACAGTGAATCAAGAGACCCAGTACTTC. Full variable domain (remainder filled in from reference TRBV30 and TRBJ2-5): SQTIHQWPATLVQPVGSPLSLECTVEGTSNPNLYWYRQAAGRGLQLLFYSVGIGQISSEVPQNLSASRPQDRQFILSSKKLLLSDSGFYLCAYMQTVNQETQYFGPGTRLLVL.

V is TRBV6-5 and J is TRBJ2-1, with D perhaps TRBD1 (5 bases). CDR1 MNHEY and CDR2 SVGAGI come from the germline V gene. V was shortened by 5 bases and J by 9 bases, with 14 bases between the two germline ends. The CDR3 spans 13 residues. This chain's CDR3 is CASSPRVDGEQFF. The CDR3 DNA sequence: TGTGCCAGCAGTCCCAGGGTGGACGGTGAGCAGTTCTTC.

The V gene is TRBV11-2, the J gene TRBJ2-7, with D possibly being TRBD2 (6 bases). Germline V gene data show CDR1 as SGHAT and CDR2 as FQNNGV. V dropped 7 bases and J dropped 2 bases, with 12 bases sitting between them. CDR3 length: 13 amino acids. The CDR3 region has the DNA TGTGCCAGCACGGGGGACCAAACCTACGAGCAGTACTTC. Its translation is CASTGDQTYEQYF.

This chain joins TRBV6-4 and TRBJ2-1; 15 nucleotides match TRBD2. The germline V gene has CDR1 MRHNA and CDR2 SNTAGT. Trimming cost V 6 bases and J 8 bases; bases outside gene matches: 11. The CDR3 covers 17 residues. The CDR3 protein is CASRAFSGLAGGYEQFF. The CDR3 nucleotides read TGTGCCAGCAGGGCATTTTCGGGACTAGCGGGAGGATATGAGCAGTTCTTC.

This clone occurred a few times. The rearrangement joins TRBV30 to TRBJ1-4; 11 nucleotides agree with TRBD1. Germline V lookup: CDR1 GTSNPN, CDR2 SVGIG (reference sequence). Unmatched junction bases numbered 6, after V lost 1 base and J lost 5 bases. The CDR3 sequence is 16 residues long. The CDR3: CAWSDGTGGGNEKLFF. The CDR3 nucleotides are TGTGCCTGGAGTGATGGGACAGGGGGGGGCAATGAAAAACTGTTTTTT.

The V call is TRBV5-4, the J call TRBJ1-4, with 9 bases that match TRBD1. Germline CDR1 SGHNT, CDR2 YYREEE (reference sequence). Trimming cost V 3 bases and J 6 bases; bases outside gene matches: 6. The CDR3 spans 15 residues. Here the CDR3 reads CASSSGTGLDEKLFF. For the CDR3, the DNA is TGTGCCAGCAGCTCCGGGACAGGGCTAGATGAAAAACTGTTTTTT.

The chain links TRBV6-5 to TRBJ1-2; D call uncertain. This CDR3 is built from 13 residues. In germline, CDR1 is MNHEY, CDR2 SVGAGI. Trimming left V 10 bases short and J 6 bases short, with 18 bases between. The CDR3 region is CATKYTADHGYTF. The CDR3 DNA sequence: TGTGCCACCAAGTATACAGCAGATCATGGCTACACCTTC.

V gene TRBV27 combines with J gene TRBJ2-3; D gene unclear. V lost 3 bases, J lost 7 bases, and 8 bases lay in between. This CDR3 comprises 12 residues. Germline assignment: CDR1 MNHEY and CDR2 SMNVEV (reference sequence). In DNA form, the CDR3 reads TGTGCCAGCAGTTTCGGAGCAAATACGCAGTATTTT. Translated, it gives CASSFGANTQYF.

This chain links TRBV29-1 with TRBJ2-7; weak D call: TRBD2 (6 bases). This CDR3 comprises 13 residues. Trimming stripped 4 bases from V and 3 bases from J, with 13 bases between. Germline CDR1 and CDR2: SQVTM and ANQGSEA. The CDR3 loop reads CSVVISRDYEQYF. The CDR3 DNA sequence: TGCAGCGTTGTTATTTCGCGGGACTACGAGCAGTACTTC.

This chain joins TRBV2 and TRBJ1-3, with TRBD1 matching over 7 bases. The germline gives CDR1 SNHLY, CDR2 FYNNEI. Unmatched junction bases numbered 9, after V lost 2 bases and J lost 2 bases. The CDR3 consists of 17 residues. The CDR3 reads CASSEYSLQGAGNTIYF. CDR3 DNA: TGTGCCAGCAGTGAATATTCCCTCCAGGGGGCTGGAAACACCATATATTTT.

The chain links TRBV7-7 to TRBJ2-5, with a weak D call TRBD1 (6 bases). The CDR3 loop spans 14 amino acids. V was trimmed by 0 bases and J by 4 bases, leaving 9 bases between them. Germline loops: CDR1 SSHAT, CDR2 FNYEAQ (reference sequence). DNA of the CDR3: TGTGCCAGCAGCTTAGCGCTAGGGGGAGAGACCCAGTACTTC. Its translation is CASSLALGGETQYF.

The rearrangement joins TRBV7-9 to TRBJ2-3; D may be TRBD1 (5 bases). V lost 2 bases to trimming and J lost 6 bases, with 6 bases between them. This CDR3 is built from 12 residues. Germline V gene sequence: CDR1 SEHNR, CDR2 FQNEAQ (reference sequence). For the CDR3, the DNA is TGTGCCAGCAGCTTAAAGGGGGATACGCAGTATTTT. It translates to CASSLKGDTQYF.

The table lists this clone with a few counts. The rearrangement joins TRBV27 to TRBJ1-1; D not resolved. Trimming cost V 6 bases and J 3 bases, with 11 bases left between them. Per germline, CDR1 MNHEY and CDR2 SMNVEV (reference sequence). The length of the CDR3 is 13 residues. The CDR3 spells CASRRKWDTEAFF. The CDR3 coding sequence is TGTGCCAGCAGGCGGAAGTGGGACACTGAAGCTTTCTTT.

For the CDR3, the DNA is TGTGCCAGCAGTGAGACAGGGAGGTATGGCTACACCTTC. Residues: CASSETGRYGYTF. This chain uses TRBV2 with TRBJ1-2, with 7 bases lining up with TRBD1. CDR1 SNHLY and CDR2 FYNNEI come from the germline V gene. The CDR3 length is 13 residues. V lost 3 bases, J lost 5 bases, and 3 bases stayed unmatched.

V gene TRBV7-3 combines with J gene TRBJ2-3; 10 nucleotides line up with TRBD2. Germline CDR1 is SGHTA and CDR2 is FQGTGA. The CDR3 consists of 15 residues. Losses at the gene ends were 6 bases for V and 4 bases for J; bases not matched to a gene: 7. The CDR3 loop reads CASSPSGGAADTQYF. CDR3 DNA: TGTGCCAGCAGTCCCAGCGGGGGGGCCGCAGATACGCAGTATTTT. Filled out from reference TRBV7-3 and TRBJ2-3, the complete variable domain reads GAGVSQTPSNKVTEKGKYVELRCDPISGHTALYWYRQSLGQGPEFLIYFQGTGAADDSGLPNDRFFAVRPEGSVSTLKIQRTERGDSAVYLCASSPSGGAADTQYFGPGTRLTVL.

This rearrangement joins TRBV6-5 to TRBJ2-5; D is ambiguous. There are 12 residues in the CDR3. From germline, CDR1 is MNHEY and CDR2 SVGAGI. The CDR3 sequence is CSTSKLQETQYF. The CDR3 DNA follows: TGTTCTACCTCTAAACTACAAGAGACCCAGTACTTC.

The V call is TRBV7-2, the J call TRBJ2-1, with 8 bases lining up with TRBD2. The germline V gene encodes CDR1 SGHTA and CDR2 FQGNSA. This CDR3 is 14 amino acids long. The trim removed 8 bases at V and 7 bases at J, leaving 10 bases unmatched. CDR3 in amino acids: CASAAGGRGNEQFF. The CDR3 nucleotides read TGTGCCAGCGCCGCGGGGGGCCGGGGTAATGAGCAGTTCTTC.

CDR3 sequence reads: CASRLGSTGFNGELFF. DNA of the CDR3: TGTGCCAGCAGGCTCGGCTCAACGGGGTTTAACGGGGAGCTGTTTTTT. J is TRBJ2-2 and V is TRBV7-3; perhaps TRBD2 as D (5 bases). Germline V CDR1 and CDR2: SGHTA, FQGTGA. This CDR3 spans 16 amino acids. The V end lost 6 bases, the J end lost 7 bases, and 21 bases lay between the germline ends.

The chain is built from TRBV7-2 and TRBJ1-3; weak D call: TRBD1 (5 bases). Per the germline V gene, CDR1 is SGHTA and CDR2 is FQGNSA. There are 13 residues in the CDR3. Trimming removed 8 bases from V and 9 bases from J, with 17 bases in between. This CDR3 is CASHFGAARTIYF. The CDR3 bases are TGTGCCAGCCACTTTGGGGCGGCTCGCACCATATATTTT.

The chain carries TRBV24-1 and TRBJ1-5; 10 bases are shared with TRBD1. Unmatched junction bases numbered 8, after V lost 7 bases and J lost 9 bases. CDR3 length equals 14 residues. Germline-derived CDR1 and CDR2 are KGHDR and SFDVKD. Written as DNA, the CDR3 is TGTGCCACCAGGATGGGACAGGGGACTTGGCCCCAGCATTTT. As protein: CATRMGQGTWPQHF.

The chain recombines TRBV21-1 with TRBJ1-3; TRBD1, the table's D call, was not compared with the DNA. TRBV21-1 is termed a pseudogene. CDR3 size: 17 residues. This CDR3 is CASSKSPGGENGNTIYF. The CDR3 nucleotides are TGTGCCAGCAGCAAAAGTCCAGGGGGTGAGAACGGAAACACCATATATTTT.

V and J are TRBV14 and TRBJ2-1; possible D gene TRBD2, 6 bases. V lost 4 bases to trimming and J lost 4 bases, with 11 bases between them. The germline CDR1 and CDR2 sequences are SGHDN and FVKESK. The CDR3 extends over 14 amino acids. As DNA, the CDR3 is TGTGCCAGCAGCCCGGAGGGTTGGTACAATGAGCAGTTCTTC. Translated, it gives CASSPEGWYNEQFF.